This T cell receptor beta chain was captured by sequencing in a study of CD8+ T cells in alopecia areata. Treatment of the sample: oral pan-JAK inhibitor, 5-10 mg twice daily. In alopecia areata patients, both lesional scalp punch biopsies and peripheral blood were collected. V dropped 5 bases and J dropped 1 base, with 9 bases sitting between them. This CDR3 is 13 amino acids long. The germline gives CDR1 SQVTM, CDR2 ANQGSEA. TCR sequencing used cDNA made by reverse transcription of extracted RNA. The data were produced by immunoSEQ multiplex PCR, yet TCRdb's version contains in-frame clones alone and is incomplete. The data contain around 100,000 clones, about three quarters of them singletons.

The TCR originated in a human donor with alopecia areata. The chain links TRBV29-1 to TRBJ2-1; D is undetermined. The starting material was CD8+ T cells sorted from blood, obtained at approximately week 42, from a patient treated with tofacitinib. The DNA of the CDR3 is TGCAGCGTTTACACCGGGTCCTACAATGAGCAGTTCTTC. Amino acids: CSVYTGSYNEQFF.